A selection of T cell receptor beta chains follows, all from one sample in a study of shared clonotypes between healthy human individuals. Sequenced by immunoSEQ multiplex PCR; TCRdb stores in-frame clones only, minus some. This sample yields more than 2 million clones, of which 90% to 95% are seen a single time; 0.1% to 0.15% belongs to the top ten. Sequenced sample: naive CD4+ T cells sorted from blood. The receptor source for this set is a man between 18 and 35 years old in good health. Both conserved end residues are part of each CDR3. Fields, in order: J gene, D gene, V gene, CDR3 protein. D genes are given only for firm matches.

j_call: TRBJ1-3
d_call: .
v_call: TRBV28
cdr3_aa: CASSEGVISGNTIYF

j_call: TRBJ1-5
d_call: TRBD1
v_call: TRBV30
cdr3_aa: CAWSAGGKQGNQPQHF

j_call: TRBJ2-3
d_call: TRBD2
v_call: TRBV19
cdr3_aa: CASSTKPLAGSTDTQYF

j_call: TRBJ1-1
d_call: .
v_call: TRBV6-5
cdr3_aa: CASSLAGSRSEAFF

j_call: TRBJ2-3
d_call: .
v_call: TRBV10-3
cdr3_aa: CAISESSGDTQYF

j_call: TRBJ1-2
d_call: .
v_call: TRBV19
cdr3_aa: CARVPDSHPRGYTF

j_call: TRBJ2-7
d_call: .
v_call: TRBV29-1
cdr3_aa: CSVEDRGNSYEQYF

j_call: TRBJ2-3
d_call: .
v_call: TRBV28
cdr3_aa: CASSSPSGAGTDTQYF

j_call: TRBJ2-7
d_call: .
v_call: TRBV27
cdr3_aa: CASRNRDTYEQYF

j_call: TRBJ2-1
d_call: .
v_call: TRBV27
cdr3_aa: CASSFQGRDEQFF

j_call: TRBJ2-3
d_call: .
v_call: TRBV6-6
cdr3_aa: CASSYPTGKDTQYF

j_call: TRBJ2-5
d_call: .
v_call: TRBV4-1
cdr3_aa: CASSQDQGRETQYF

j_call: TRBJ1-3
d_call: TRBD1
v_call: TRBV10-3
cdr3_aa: CAGSGTGPQSSGNTIYF

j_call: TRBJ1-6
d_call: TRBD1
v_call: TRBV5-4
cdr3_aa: CASSLPTGSYSPLHF

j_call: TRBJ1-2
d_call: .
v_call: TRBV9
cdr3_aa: CASSPQTASNYGYTF

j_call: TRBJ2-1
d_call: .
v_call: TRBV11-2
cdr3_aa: CASSLQALGQYNEQFF

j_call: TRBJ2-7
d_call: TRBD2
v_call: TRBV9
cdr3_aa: CASSGTGTSGEQYF

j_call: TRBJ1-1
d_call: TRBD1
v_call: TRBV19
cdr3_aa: CASSPGTGQNTEAFF